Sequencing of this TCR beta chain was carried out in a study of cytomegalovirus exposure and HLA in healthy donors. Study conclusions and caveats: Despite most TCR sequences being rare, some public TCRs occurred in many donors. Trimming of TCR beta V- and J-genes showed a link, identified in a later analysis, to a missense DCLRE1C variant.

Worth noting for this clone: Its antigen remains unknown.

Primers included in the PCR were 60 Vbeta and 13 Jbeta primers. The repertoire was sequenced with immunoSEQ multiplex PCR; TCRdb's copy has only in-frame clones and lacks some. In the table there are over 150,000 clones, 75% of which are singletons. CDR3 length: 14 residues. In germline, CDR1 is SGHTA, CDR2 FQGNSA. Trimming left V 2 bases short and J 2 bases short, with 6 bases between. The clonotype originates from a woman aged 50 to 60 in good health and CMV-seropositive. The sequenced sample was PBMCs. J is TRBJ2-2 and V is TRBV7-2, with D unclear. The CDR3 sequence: CASSLQFNTGELFF. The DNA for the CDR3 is TGTGCCAGCAGCTTACAGTTTAACACCGGGGAGCTGTTTTTT.